The subject of this entry is one T cell receptor (beta chain). Antigen specificity is unknown. PCR was performed using 60 Vbeta and 13 Jbeta primers. Profiled with immunoSEQ multiplex PCR; TCRdb holds only in-frame clones, not every one. The profile shows 150,000 to 200,000 clones, approximately 78% of them singletons. These data originate in a study of cytomegalovirus exposure and HLA in healthy donors. Study as a whole: HLA-typed donors were the source of tens of millions of unique TCRs, which an early data release held.

The V gene's germline CDR1 is MGHRA and CDR2 YSYEKL. The CDR3 runs 14 residues. Trimming pared 1 base from V and 4 bases from J, leaving 11 bases between. Study-level points and caveats: The majority of CMV-associated TCR beta chains were reported as apparently HLA-restricted in a later analysis.

This sequence joins TRBV4-1 and TRBJ2-7, with D maybe TRBD2 (5 bases). The source material was PBMCs. This TCR was sampled from a girl aged 2-10 years in good health and CMV-seropositive. The CDR3 region is CASSQVGGRYEQYF. CDR3 DNA sequence: TGCGCCAGCAGCCAAGTAGGAGGACGGTACGAGCAGTACTTC.